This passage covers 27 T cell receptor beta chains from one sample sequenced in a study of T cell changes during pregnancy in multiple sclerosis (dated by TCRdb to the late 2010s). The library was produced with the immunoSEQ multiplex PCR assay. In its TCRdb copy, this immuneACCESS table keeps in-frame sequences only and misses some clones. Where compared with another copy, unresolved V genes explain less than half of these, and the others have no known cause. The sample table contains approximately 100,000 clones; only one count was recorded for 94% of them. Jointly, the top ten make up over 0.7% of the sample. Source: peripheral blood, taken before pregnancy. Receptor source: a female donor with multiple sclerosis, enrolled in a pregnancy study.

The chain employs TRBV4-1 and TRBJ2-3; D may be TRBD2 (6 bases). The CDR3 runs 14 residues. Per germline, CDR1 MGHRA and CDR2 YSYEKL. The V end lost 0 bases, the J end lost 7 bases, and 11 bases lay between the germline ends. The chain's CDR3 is CASSQELAEYTQYF. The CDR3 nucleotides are TGCGCCAGCAGCCAAGAATTAGCGGAATATACGCAGTATTTT.

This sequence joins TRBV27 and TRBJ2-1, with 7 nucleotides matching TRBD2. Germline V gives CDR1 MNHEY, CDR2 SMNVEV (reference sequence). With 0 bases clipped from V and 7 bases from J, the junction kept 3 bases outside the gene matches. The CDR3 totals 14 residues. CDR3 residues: CASSLSGGGNEQFF. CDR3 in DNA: TGTGCCAGCAGTTTATCTGGGGGGGGAAATGAGCAGTTCTTC.

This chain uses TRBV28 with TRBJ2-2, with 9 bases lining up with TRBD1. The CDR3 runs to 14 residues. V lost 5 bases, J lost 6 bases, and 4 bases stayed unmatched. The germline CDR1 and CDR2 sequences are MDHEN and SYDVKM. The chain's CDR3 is CASSPGTGPGELFF. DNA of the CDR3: TGTGCCAGCAGTCCGGGGACAGGGCCCGGGGAGCTGTTTTTT.

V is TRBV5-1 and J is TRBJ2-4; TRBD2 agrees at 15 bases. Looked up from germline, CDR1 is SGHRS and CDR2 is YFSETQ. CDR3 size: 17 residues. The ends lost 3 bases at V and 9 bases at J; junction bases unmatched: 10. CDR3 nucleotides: TGCGCCAGCAGCTCCCGGACTAGCGGGAGGGAGCAGACCATTCAGTACTTC. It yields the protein CASSSRTSGREQTIQYF.

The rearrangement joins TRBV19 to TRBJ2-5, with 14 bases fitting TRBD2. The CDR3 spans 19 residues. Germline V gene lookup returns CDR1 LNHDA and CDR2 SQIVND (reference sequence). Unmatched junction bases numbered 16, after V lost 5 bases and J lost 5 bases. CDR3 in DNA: TGTGCCAGTAGTTCCTGGAGCCTGGGACTAGCGGGGGACTTGGAGACCCAGTACTTC. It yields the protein CASSSWSLGLAGDLETQYF.

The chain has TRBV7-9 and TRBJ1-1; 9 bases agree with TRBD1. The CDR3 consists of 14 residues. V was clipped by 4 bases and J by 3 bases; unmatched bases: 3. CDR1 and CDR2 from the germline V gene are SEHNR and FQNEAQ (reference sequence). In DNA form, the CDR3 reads TGTGCCAGCAGCTGGCGGACAGGGGACACTGAAGCTTTCTTT. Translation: CASSWRTGDTEAFF.

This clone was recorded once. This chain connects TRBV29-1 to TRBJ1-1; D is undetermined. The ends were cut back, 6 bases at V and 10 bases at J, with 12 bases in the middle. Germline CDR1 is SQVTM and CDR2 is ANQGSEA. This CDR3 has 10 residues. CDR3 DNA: TGCAGCGTGAGGGTGGCGCCAGCTTTCTTT. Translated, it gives CSVRVAPAFF. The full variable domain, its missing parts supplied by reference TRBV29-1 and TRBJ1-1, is SAVISQKPSRDICQRGTSLTIQCQVDSQVTMMFWYRQQPGQSLTLIATANQGSEATYESGFVIDKFPISRPNLTFSTLTVSNMSPEDSSIYLCSVRVAPAFFGQGTRLTVV.

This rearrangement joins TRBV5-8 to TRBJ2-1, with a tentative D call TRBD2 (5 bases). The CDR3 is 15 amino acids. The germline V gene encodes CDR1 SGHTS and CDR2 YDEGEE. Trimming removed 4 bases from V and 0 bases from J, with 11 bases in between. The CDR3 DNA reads TGTGCCAGCAGCGGGAGCCCTAGCTCCTACAATGAGCAGTTCTTC. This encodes CASSGSPSSYNEQFF. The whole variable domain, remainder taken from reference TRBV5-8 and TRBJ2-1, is EAGVTQSPTHLIKTRGQQATLRCSPISGHTSVYWYQQALGLGLQFLLWYDEGEERNRGNFPPRFSGRQFPNYSSELNVNALELEDSALYLCASSGSPSSYNEQFFGPGTRLTVL.

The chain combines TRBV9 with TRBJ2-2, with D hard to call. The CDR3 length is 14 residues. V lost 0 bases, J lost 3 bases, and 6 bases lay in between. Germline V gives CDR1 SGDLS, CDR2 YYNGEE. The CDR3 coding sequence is TGTGCCAGCAGCGTAGTGGCGGACACCGGGGAGCTGTTTTTT. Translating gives CASSVVADTGELFF.

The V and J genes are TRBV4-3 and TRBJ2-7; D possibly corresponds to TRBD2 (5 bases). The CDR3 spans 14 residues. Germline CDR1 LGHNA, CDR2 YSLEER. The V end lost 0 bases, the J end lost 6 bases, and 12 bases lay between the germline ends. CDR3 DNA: TGCGCCAGCAGCCAAGATTCCGACTACCGCGAGCAGTACTTC. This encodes CASSQDSDYREQYF.

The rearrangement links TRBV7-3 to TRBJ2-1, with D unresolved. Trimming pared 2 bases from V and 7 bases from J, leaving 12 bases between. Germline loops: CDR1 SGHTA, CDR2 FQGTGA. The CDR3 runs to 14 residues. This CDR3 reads CASSLDSHGNEQFF. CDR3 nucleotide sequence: TGTGCCAGCAGCTTAGACTCACATGGGAATGAGCAGTTCTTC.

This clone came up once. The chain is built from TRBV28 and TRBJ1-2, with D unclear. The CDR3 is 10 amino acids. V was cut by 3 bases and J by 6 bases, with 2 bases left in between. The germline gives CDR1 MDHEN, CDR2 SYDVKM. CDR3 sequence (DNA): TGTGCCAGCAGTTTCGATGGCTACACCTTC. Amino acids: CASSFDGYTF.

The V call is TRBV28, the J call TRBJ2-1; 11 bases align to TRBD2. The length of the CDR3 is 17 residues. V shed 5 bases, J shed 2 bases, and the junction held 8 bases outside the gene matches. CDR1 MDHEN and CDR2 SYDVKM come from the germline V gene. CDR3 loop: CASSPDLSGRAYNEQFF. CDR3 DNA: TGTGCCAGCAGTCCTGACCTTAGCGGGAGGGCCTACAATGAGCAGTTCTTC.

This CDR3 reads CASSFGGGSYEQYF. CDR3 in DNA: TGTGCCAGCAGTTTTGGCGGGGGGTCCTACGAGCAGTACTTC. The chain is built from TRBV27 and TRBJ2-7; 8 nucleotides match TRBD2. Germline V gives CDR1 MNHEY, CDR2 SMNVEV (reference sequence). J was trimmed by 1 base and V by 3 bases; bases with no gene match: 2. The CDR3 has 14 amino acids.

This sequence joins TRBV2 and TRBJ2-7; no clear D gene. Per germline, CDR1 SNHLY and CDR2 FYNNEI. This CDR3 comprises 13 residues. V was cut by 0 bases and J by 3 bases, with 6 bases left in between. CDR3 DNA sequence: TGTGCCAGCAGTGAAGCGCTAGGCTACGAGCAGTACTTC. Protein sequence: CASSEALGYEQYF. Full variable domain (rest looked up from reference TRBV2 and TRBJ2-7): EPEVTQTPSHQVTQMGQEVILRCVPISNHLYFYWYRQILGQKVEFLVSFYNNEISEKSEIFDDQFSVERPDGSNFTLKIRSTKLEDSAMYFCASSEALGYEQYFGPGTRLTVT.

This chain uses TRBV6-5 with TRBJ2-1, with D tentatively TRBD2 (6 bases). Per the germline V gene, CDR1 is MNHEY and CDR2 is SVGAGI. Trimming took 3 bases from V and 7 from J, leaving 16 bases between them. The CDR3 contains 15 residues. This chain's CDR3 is CASSYRREYGNEQFF. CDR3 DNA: TGTGCCAGCAGTTATCGGAGGGAGTACGGGAATGAGCAGTTCTTC.

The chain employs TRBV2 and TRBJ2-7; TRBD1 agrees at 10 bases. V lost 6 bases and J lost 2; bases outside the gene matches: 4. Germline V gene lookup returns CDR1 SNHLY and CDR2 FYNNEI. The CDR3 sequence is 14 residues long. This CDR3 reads CASRLGQGTYEQYF. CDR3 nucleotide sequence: TGTGCCAGCAGGCTGGGACAGGGGACCTACGAGCAGTACTTC. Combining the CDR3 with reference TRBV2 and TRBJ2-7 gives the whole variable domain EPEVTQTPSHQVTQMGQEVILRCVPISNHLYFYWYRQILGQKVEFLVSFYNNEISEKSEIFDDQFSVERPDGSNFTLKIRSTKLEDSAMYFCASRLGQGTYEQYFGPGTRLTVT.

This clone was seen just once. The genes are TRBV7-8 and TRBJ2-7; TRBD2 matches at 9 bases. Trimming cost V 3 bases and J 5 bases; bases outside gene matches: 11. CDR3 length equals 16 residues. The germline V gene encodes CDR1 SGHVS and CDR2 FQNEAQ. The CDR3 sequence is CASSFVFPSGTDEQYF. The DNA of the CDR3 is TGTGCCAGCAGCTTCGTCTTTCCTAGCGGGACGGACGAGCAGTACTTC.

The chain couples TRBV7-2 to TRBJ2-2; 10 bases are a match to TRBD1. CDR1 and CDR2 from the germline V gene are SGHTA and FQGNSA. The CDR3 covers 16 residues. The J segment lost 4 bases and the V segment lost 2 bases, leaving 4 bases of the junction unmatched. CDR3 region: CASSLQGTGVTGELFF. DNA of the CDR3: TGTGCCAGCAGCTTACAGGGGACAGGGGTCACCGGGGAGCTGTTTTTT.

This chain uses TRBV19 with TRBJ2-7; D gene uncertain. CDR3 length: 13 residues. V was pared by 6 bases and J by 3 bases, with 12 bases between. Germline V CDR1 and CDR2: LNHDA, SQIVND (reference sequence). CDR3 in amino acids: CASRPGAYYEQYF. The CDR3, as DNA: TGTGCCAGTAGACCCGGAGCTTACTACGAGCAGTACTTC.

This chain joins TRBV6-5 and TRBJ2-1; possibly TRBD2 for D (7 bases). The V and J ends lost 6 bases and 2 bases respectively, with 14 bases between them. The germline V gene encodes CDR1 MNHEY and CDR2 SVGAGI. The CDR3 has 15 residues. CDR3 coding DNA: TGTGCCAGCAGCAAGGGGGGGGGCCCCTACAATGAGCAGTTCTTC. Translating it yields CASSKGGGPYNEQFF.

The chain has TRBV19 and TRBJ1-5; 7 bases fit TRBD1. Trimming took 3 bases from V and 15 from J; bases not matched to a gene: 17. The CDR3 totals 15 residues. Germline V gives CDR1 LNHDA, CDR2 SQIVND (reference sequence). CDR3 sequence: CASSMEGGASSVRHF. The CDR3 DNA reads TGTGCCAGTAGTATGGAAGGGGGCGCTTCTAGCGTCCGGCATTTT.

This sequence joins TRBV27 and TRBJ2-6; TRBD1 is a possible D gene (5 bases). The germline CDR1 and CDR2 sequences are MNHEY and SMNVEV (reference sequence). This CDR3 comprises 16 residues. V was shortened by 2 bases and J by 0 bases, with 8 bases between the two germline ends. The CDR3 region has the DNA TGTGCCAGCAGTTTAAACAGGTACTCTGGGGCCAACGTCCTGACTTTC. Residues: CASSLNRYSGANVLTF.

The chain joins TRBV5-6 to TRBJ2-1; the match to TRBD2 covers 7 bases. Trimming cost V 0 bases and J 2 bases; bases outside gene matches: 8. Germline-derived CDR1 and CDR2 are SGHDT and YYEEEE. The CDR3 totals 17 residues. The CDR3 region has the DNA TGTGCCAGCAGCTTGGTCGGGGCGGGAGTTCCCTACAATGAGCAGTTCTTC. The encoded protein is CASSLVGAGVPYNEQFF.

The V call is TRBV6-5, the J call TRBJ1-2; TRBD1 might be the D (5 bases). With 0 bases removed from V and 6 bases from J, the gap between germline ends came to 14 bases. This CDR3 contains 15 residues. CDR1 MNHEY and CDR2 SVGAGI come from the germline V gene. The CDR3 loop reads CASSYSRTSRHGYTF. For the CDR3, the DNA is TGTGCCAGCAGTTACTCTCGGACATCCCGGCATGGCTACACCTTC.

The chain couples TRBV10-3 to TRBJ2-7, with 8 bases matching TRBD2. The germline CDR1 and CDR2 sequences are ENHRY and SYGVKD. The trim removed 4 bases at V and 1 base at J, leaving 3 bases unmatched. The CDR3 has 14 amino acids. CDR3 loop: CAISAGTSSYEQYF. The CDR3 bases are TGTGCCATCAGTGCCGGGACTAGTTCCTACGAGCAGTACTTC.

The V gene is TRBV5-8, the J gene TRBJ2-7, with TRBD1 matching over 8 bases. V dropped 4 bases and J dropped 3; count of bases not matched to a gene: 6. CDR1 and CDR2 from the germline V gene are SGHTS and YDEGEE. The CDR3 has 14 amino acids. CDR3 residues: CASSHDRGGYEQYF. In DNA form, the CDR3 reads TGTGCCAGCAGCCATGACAGGGGAGGCTACGAGCAGTACTTC.